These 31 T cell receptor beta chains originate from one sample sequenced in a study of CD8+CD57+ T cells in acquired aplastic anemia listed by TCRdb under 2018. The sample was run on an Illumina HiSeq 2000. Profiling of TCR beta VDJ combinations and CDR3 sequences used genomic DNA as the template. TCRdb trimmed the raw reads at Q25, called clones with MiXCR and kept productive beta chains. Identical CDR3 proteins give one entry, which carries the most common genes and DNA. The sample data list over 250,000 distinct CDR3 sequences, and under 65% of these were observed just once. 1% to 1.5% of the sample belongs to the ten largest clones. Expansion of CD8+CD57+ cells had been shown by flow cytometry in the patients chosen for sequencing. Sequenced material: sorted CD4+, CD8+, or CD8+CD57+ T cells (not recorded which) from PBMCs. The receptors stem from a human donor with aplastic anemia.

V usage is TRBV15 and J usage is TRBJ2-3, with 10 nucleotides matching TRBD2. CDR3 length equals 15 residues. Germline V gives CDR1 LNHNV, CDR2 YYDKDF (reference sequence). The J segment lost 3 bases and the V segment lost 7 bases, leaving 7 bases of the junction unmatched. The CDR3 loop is CATTWQRGGTDTQYF. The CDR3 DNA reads TGTGCCACCACCTGGCAGCGGGGGGGGACAGATACGCAGTATTTT.

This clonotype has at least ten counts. The CDR3 here is CASAVRAPMETQYF. The CDR3 region has the DNA TGTGCCAGCGCCGTCAGGGCCCCAATGGAGACCCAGTACTTC. The J gene is TRBJ2-5, the V gene TRBV6-6, with TRBD1 as a possible D gene (5 bases). In germline, CDR1 is MNHNY, CDR2 SVGAGI (reference sequence). Trimming pared 8 bases from V and 5 bases from J, leaving 18 bases between. The CDR3 contains 14 residues.

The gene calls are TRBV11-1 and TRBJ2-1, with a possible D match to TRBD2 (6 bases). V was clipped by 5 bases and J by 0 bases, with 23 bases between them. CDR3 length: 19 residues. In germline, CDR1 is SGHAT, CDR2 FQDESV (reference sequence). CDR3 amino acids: CASSQAGGTTGSSYNEQFF. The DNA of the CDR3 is TGTGCCAGCAGCCAAGCGGGCGGAACTACTGGAAGCTCCTACAATGAGCAGTTCTTC.

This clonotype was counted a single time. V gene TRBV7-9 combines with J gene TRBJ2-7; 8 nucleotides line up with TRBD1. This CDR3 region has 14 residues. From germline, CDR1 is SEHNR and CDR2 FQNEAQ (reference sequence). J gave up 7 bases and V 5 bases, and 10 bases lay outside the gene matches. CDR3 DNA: TGTGCCAGCAGCCCGGGGACAGGTCGGCGGGAGCAGTACTTC. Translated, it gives CASSPGTGRREQYF.

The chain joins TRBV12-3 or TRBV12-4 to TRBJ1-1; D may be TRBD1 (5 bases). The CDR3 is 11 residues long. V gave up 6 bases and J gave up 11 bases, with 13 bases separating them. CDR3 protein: CASSGRGEAFF. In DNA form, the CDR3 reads TGTGCCAGCAGCGGTAGAGGGGAGGCTTTCTTT.

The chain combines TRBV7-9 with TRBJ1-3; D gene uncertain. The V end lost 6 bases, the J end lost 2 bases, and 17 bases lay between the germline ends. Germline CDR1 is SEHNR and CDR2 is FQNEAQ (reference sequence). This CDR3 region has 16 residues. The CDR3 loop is CASSEGGEGTGNTIYF. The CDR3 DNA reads TGTGCCAGCAGTGAAGGTGGGGAGGGCACTGGAAACACCATATATTTT.

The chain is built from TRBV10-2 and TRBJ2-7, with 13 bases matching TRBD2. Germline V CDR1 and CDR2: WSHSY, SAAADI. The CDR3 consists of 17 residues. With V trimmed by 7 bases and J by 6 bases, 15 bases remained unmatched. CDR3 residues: CASTQGITSGRVGEQYF. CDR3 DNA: TGCGCCAGCACCCAGGGTATTACTAGCGGGAGGGTTGGCGAGCAGTACTTC.

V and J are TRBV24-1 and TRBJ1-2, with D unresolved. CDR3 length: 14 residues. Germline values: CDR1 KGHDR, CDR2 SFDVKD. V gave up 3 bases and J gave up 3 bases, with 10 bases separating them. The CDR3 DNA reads TGTGCCACCAGTGATCGCCTCGAATACTATGGCTACACCTTC. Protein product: CATSDRLEYYGYTF.

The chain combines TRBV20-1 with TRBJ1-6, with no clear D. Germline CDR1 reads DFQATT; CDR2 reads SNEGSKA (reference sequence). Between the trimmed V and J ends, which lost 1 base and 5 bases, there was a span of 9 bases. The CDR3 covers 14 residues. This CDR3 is CSARVENNNSPLHF. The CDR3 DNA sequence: TGCAGTGCTAGAGTGGAAAATAATAATTCACCCCTCCACTTT.

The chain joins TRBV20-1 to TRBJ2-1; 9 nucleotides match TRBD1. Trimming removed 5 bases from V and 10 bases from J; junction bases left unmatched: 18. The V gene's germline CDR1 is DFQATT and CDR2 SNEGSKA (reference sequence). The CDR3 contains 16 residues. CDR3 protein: CSARRGTGSTIPEQFF. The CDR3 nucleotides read TGCAGTGCTCGGAGAGGGACAGGGTCAACCATCCCCGAGCAGTTCTTC.

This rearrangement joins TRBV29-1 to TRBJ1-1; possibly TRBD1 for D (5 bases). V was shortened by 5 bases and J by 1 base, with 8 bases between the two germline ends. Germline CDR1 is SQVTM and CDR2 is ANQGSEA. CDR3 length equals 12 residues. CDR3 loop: CSVSRENTEAFF. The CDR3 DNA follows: TGCAGCGTTTCCAGGGAGAACACTGAAGCTTTCTTT.

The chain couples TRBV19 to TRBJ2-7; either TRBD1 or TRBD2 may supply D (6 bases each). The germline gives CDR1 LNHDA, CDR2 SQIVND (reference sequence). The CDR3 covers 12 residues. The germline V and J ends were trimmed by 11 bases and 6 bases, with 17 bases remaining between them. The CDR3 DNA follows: TGTGCCCCCGGAGGGGGTAGGAGCGAGCAGTACTTC. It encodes CAPGGGRSEQYF.

The CDR3 is CASTRDPSYGYTF. The CDR3 DNA reads TGTGCCAGTACCCGGGACCCAAGCTATGGCTACACCTTC. The chain employs TRBV19 and TRBJ1-2; maybe TRBD1 (5 bases). V was clipped by 7 bases and J by 4 bases, with 13 bases between them. Germline loops: CDR1 LNHDA, CDR2 SQIVND (reference sequence). There are 13 residues in the CDR3.

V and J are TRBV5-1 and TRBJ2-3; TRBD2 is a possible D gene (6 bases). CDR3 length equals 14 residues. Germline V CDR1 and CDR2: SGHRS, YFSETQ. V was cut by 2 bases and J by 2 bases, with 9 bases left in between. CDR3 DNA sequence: TGCGCCAGCAGCTTCGGGGACTTCACAGATACGCAGTATTTT. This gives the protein CASSFGDFTDTQYF.

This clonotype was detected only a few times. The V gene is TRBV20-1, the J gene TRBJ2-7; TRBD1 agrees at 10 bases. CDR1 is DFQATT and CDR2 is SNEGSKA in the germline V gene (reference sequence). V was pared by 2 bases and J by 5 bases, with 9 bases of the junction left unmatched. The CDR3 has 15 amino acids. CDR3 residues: CSARFATGGWDEQYF. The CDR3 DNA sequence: TGCAGTGCTAGATTCGCGACAGGGGGCTGGGACGAGCAGTACTTC.

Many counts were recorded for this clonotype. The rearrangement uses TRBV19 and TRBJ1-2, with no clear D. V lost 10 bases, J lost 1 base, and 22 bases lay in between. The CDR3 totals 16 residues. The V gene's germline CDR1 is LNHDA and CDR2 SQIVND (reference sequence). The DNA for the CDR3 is TGTGCCAACCATAAGGCTTCCCAAACTATTAACTATGGCTACACCTTC. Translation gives CANHKASQTINYGYTF.

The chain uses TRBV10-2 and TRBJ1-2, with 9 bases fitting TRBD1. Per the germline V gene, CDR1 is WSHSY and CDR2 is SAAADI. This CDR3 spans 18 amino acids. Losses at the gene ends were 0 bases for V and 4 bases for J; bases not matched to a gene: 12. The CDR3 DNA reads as TGCGCCAGCAGTGAGTCGCACGGGACAGGGAAAGGGGGCTATGGCTACACCTTC. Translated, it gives CASSESHGTGKGGYGYTF.

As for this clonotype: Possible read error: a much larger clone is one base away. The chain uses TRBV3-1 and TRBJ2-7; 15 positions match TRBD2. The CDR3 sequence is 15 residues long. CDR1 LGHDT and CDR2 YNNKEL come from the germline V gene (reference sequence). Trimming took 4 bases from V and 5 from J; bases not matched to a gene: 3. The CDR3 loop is CASSPGLAGGDEQYF. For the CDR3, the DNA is TGTGCCAGCAGCCCTGGACTAGCGGGGGGGGACGAGCAGTACTTC.

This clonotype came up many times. The CDR3 sequence is CASRSAGAYEQYF. The DNA for the CDR3 is TGTGCCAGTAGGAGCGCCGGGGCCTACGAGCAGTACTTC. The V and J genes are TRBV12-3 or TRBV12-4 and TRBJ2-7, with D perhaps TRBD2 (5 bases). The CDR3 totals 13 residues. The V end was cut by 9 bases, the J end by 2 bases, with 14 bases between.

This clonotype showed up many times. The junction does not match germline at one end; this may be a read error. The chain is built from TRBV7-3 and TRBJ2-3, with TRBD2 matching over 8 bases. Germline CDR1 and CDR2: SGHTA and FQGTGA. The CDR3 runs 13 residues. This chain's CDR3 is CASGLIREGQFYF. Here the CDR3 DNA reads TGTGCCAGCGGCTTAATACGGGAGGGCCAATTTTATTTT.

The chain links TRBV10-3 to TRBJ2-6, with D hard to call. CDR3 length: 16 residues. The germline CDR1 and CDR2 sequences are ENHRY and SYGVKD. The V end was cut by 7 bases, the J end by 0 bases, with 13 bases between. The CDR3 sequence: CAIKAGILSGANVLTF. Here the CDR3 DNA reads TGTGCCATCAAAGCAGGCATCCTCTCTGGGGCCAACGTCCTGACTTTC.

The CDR3 nucleotides read TGTGCCAGTAGTATTTCGGGCTCCTCACCCCTCCACTTT. Translating gives CASSISGSSPLHF. The chain links TRBV19 to TRBJ1-6; D call uncertain. Trimming shortened V by 3 bases and J by 10 bases, and 10 bases separated the two germline ends. This CDR3 comprises 13 residues. Germline V gene data show CDR1 as LNHDA and CDR2 as SQIVND (reference sequence). The variable domain in full, with the rest retrieved from reference TRBV19 and TRBJ1-6, is DGGITQSPKYLFRKEGQNVTLSCEQNLNHDAMYWYRQDPGQGLRLIYYSQIVNDFQKGDIAEGYSVSREKKESFPLTVTSAQKNPTAFYLCASSISGSSPLHFGNGTRLTVT.

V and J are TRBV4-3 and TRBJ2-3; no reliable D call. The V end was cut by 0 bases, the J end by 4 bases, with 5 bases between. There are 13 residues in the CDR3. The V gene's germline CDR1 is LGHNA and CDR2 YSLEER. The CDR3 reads CASSQDRSDTQYF. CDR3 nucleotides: TGCGCCAGCAGCCAAGATCGGTCAGATACGCAGTATTTT.

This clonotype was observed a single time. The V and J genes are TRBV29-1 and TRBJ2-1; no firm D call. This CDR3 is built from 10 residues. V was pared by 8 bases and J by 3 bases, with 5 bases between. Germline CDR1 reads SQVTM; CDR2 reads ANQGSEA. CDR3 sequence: CSYIYNEQFF. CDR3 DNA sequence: TGCAGCTACATCTACAATGAGCAGTTCTTC.

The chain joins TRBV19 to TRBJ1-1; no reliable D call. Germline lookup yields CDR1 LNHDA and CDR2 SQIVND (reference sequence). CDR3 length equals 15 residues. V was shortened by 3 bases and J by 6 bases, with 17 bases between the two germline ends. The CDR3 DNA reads TGTGCCAGTAGTATTACGAACACCATGCACGCTGAAGCTTTCTTT. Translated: CASSITNTMHAEAFF.

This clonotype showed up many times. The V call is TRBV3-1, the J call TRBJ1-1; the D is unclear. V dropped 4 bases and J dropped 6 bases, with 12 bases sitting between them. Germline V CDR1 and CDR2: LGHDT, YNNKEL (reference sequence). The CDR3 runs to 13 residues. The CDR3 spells CASSRIGSSEAFF. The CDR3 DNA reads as TGTGCCAGCAGCCGGATAGGAAGCTCTGAAGCTTTCTTT.

The DNA of the CDR3 is TGTGCCAGCAGCCAAGATAGAGCGGACAATGAAAAACTGTTTTTT. This gives the protein CASSQDRADNEKLFF. V is TRBV25-1 and J is TRBJ1-4, with D unclear. Germline V gene lookup returns CDR1 MGHDK and CDR2 SYGVNS. The CDR3 runs 15 residues. Trimming removed 6 bases at V and 5 bases at J, with 16 bases between.

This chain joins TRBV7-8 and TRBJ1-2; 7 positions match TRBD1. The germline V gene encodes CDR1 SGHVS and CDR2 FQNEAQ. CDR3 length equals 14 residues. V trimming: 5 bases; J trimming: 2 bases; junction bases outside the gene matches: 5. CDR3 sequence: CASSTLTGNYGYTF. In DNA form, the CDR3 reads TGTGCCAGCAGCACATTGACAGGGAACTATGGCTACACCTTC.

The CDR3, as DNA: TGCAGTGGGGTCGGGACTACCATAGGCGTAGATACGCAGTATTTT. Amino acid sequence: CSGVGTTIGVDTQYF. This chain uses TRBV20-1 with TRBJ2-3; TRBD2 aligns across 7 bases. Germline V gene sequence: CDR1 DFQATT, CDR2 SNEGSKA (reference sequence). V trimming: 7 bases; J trimming: 5 bases; junction bases outside the gene matches: 15. The CDR3 contains 15 residues.

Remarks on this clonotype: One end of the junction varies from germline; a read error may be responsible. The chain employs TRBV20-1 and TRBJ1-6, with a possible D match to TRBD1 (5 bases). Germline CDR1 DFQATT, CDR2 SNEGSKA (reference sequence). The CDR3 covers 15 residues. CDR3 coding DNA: TGCAGTGCTAGAGATCCCCCCGTTAGCGGGACGCGGGGCATCTTT. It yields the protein CSARDPPVSGTRGIF.

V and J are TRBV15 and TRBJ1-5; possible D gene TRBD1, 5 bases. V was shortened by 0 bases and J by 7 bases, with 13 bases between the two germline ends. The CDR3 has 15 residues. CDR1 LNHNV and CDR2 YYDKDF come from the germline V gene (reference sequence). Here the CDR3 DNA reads TGTGCCACCAGCAGAGATCTGGGGGATGGGCAGCCCCAGCATTTT. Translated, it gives CATSRDLGDGQPQHF.